This paragraph reports one TCR beta chain. These data come from a study of CD8 T cells in Susac syndrome. Germline CDR1 and CDR2: MGHRA and YSYEKL. The CDR3 is 17 residues long. V was clipped by 0 bases and J by 6 bases; unmatched bases: 7. Random hexamers were used to reverse transcribe an amount of roughly 0.5 to 1 ug RNA. immunoSEQ multiplex PCR amplified TCR beta CDR3 across 54 Vbeta, 13 Jbeta. TCRdb passed the immunoSEQ multiplex PCR reads through MiXCR, listing each CDR3 protein once. The table includes 250,000 to 300,000 distinct CDR3 sequences, roughly 84% detected once. Blood CD8+ and CD4+ T cells underwent high-throughput TCR beta sequencing. Treatment-naive patients with stable or active relapsing-remitting disease were the multiple sclerosis controls. FACS enriched CD8+ TEMRA cells, while bulk CD8+ and CD4+ were negatively isolated.

The rearrangement joins TRBV4-1 to TRBJ2-4, with 11 bases lining up with TRBD2. This TCR derives from a human donor with multiple sclerosis. The sequencing sample was made of CD8+ T cells from PBMCs. CDR3 bases: TGCGCCAGCAGCCAAGAAAACCTAGCGGGAGGTGGAAACATTCAGTACTTC. Encoded protein: CASSQENLAGGGNIQYF.